This T cell receptor (beta chain) is drawn from a study of T cell repertoires in ileal Crohn's disease (dated by TCRdb to between 2017 and 2020). General notes on the study: Median disease duration was roughly eight years, and about 40% of patients were identified as active smokers at the time of surgery. TCR repertoire analysis was performed in about 61 Crohn's disease patients drawn from a prospective multicentre cohort. A total of roughly 170 mucosal samples from some 50 patients were sequenced, with samples obtained at several locations on the surgical specimen and at postoperative endoscopy. Every patient underwent surgery because of a complication, which was stricturing disease in about 60% and penetrating disease in approximately 40%. A Rutgeerts score higher than i0 was the definition used for endoscopic postoperative recurrence. The study ran alongside a multicentre cohort designed to identify predictors of early endoscopic recurrence after ileocolonic resection. Roughly half of the patients were given postoperative therapy, with ten to eleven receiving thiopurines and 15 to 20 receiving anti-TNF agents. General findings and caveats noted by the study authors: A significantly higher proportion of clonal expansions was observed in active smokers at surgery than in non-smokers (about 25% vs 20%, p=0.02). Mucosal CD4 and CD8 T cells were sorted and sequenced only in a subgroup of patients, whose size was not stated. Endoscopic recurrence was linked to a higher percentage of high-frequency clones at surgery, and recurrence occurred in every patient whose clonality exceeded 26.8% (18/57). More high-frequency clones were carried by sorted CD8 T cells than by CD4 T cells, suggesting that mucosal expansions were mainly CD8.

CDR1 SGDLS and CDR2 YYNGEE are derived from the germline V gene. Spanning cysteine to phenylalanine, the CDR3 consists of 13 amino acids. Only the CDR3 portion is preserved as DNA: 39 bases, with reading frame beginning at the first base. Trimming takes 4 bases from V and 4 bases from J, and the germline ends sit 8 bases apart. For commercial TCRB immunosequencing, about 500 nanograms of biopsy DNA were submitted for each sample. CDR3 regions were amplified from genomic DNA by Adaptive Biotechnology using a two-step, amplification bias-controlled multiplex PCR. Primers covering every V and J gene segment were used in the first PCR, while barcodes and Illumina adapters were added in the second PCR. CDR3 libraries were sequenced on an Illumina instrument. As for how the authors treated the data: Analysis combined the vendor-provided pipelines with custom analysis of raw data in R/Bioconductor under R version 3.3.0. Clonality, which ranges from 0 to 1, was calculated as the inverse of the normalised Shannon entropy across all productive clones. High-frequency clones were defined as the share of the repertoire taken up by the top 100 clones, keeping only clones that passed a 95% confidence test. The Simpson index measured repertoire diversity, and the Morisita-Horn index measured overlap between samples. TCRdb carries this immuneACCESS record with in-frame sequences only. Its versions omit some clonotypes, under half of them owing to an unresolved V gene in the studies checked, with the rest unexplained. That table supplies the V and J calls and clone size; D and trimming were determined from the DNA. For this sample the table gives 5,300 or so clones, of which roughly 80% were detected only once. The ten top clones hold approximately 5% of the sample.

As concerns this clone: Which antigen it targets is not known. It has no much larger one-base neighbor in the sample; base qualities were not kept.

Adults with ileal or ileocolonic Crohn's disease and an indication for ileocolonic resection were eligible for inclusion. Whole ileal mucosal biopsies were kept frozen at -80 degrees C prior to DNA extraction. Genomic DNA was extracted from frozen whole biopsies with a TRizol-based method and quantified on a NanoDrop 2000 spectrophotometer. Here the chain combines TRBV9 and TRBJ2-2, with the identity of the D gene unclear. The specimen was ileal tissue. This TCR came from an adult with Crohn's disease. The DNA reads as follows: TGTGCCAGCAGCCCGAGTTCCACCGGGGAGCTGTTTTTT. It is translated as CASSPSSTGELFF.